These 10 T cell receptor beta chains were all obtained from the same sample, sequenced in a study of blood T cell repertoires in COVID-19 (dated by TCRdb to the early 2020s). Libraries were made using the immunoSEQ multiplex PCR assay. This is the immuneACCESS table as TCRdb keeps it, with only in-frame sequences that have V and J called. A part of the clones is gone; compared with another copy, unresolved V genes explain less than half, and the rest is unexplained. A total of just over 150,000 clones appear in this sample, around 85% of them only once. Of the sample, about 3% is held by the ten largest clones. The sequenced material came from peripheral blood. These TCRs come from a human donor with acute or convalescent COVID-19. The donor label of this sample is uncertain.

The chain joins TRBV18 to TRBJ1-5; D is undetermined. V was shortened by 6 bases and J by 3 bases, with 9 bases between the two germline ends. Germline V CDR1 and CDR2: KGHSH, LQKENI. The CDR3 is 13 amino acids. This CDR3 reads CASSVADNQPQHF. Here the CDR3 DNA reads TGTGCCAGCTCGGTGGCGGACAATCAGCCCCAGCATTTT.

This chain links TRBV28 with TRBJ2-3; 11 bases map to TRBD1. The CDR3 loop spans 15 amino acids. Losses at the gene ends were 4 bases for V and 8 bases for J; bases not matched to a gene: 8. Germline loops: CDR1 MDHEN, CDR2 SYDVKM. The CDR3 DNA is TGTGCCAGCAGTTCCCGGATCGGGACAGGGGGTACGCAGTATTTT. As protein: CASSSRIGTGGTQYF.

This clone came up once. The CDR3 spells CASSHNRQGSAKNIQYF. Here the CDR3 DNA reads TGCGCCAGCAGCCACAATAGACAGGGATCGGCCAAAAACATTCAGTACTTC. This chain uses TRBV4-1 with TRBJ2-4, with 7 bases matching TRBD1. In germline, CDR1 is MGHRA, CDR2 YSYEKL. V gave up 3 bases and J gave up 1 base; unmatched junction bases: 9. The CDR3 is 17 amino acids.

The chain links TRBV3-1 (or the pseudogene TRBV3-2) to TRBJ1-5, with D hard to call. Germline V gene sequence: CDR1 LGHDT, CDR2 YNNKEL (reference sequence). The CDR3 runs to 13 residues. Between the trimmed V and J ends, which lost 2 bases and 4 bases, there was a span of 6 bases. The CDR3 DNA reads TGTGCCAGCAGCCAACGGAGTAATCAGCCCCAGCATTTT. Amino acid sequence: CASSQRSNQPQHF.

The V call is TRBV27, the J call TRBJ2-1, with 10 bases identical to TRBD2. The J segment lost 9 bases and the V segment lost 5 bases, leaving 10 bases of the junction unmatched. The CDR3 totals 15 residues. Looked up from germline, CDR1 is MNHEY and CDR2 is SMNVEV (reference sequence). The CDR3 region is CASSPSGGPRGEQFF. CDR3 in DNA: TGTGCCAGCAGTCCTAGCGGGGGCCCCCGAGGTGAGCAGTTCTTC.

The chain employs TRBV30 and TRBJ2-7, with 7 bases matching TRBD1. This CDR3 is 11 amino acids long. Trimming at V came to 4 bases and at J to 9 bases, leaving 6 bases not matched to a gene. CDR1 is GTSNPN and CDR2 is SVGIG in the germline V gene (reference sequence). The CDR3 reads CAWKGAQRQYF. CDR3 sequence (DNA): TGTGCCTGGAAGGGGGCGCAGAGGCAGTACTTC.

The chain employs TRBV19 and TRBJ1-3, with 11 positions matching TRBD1. Germline V CDR1 and CDR2: LNHDA, SQIVND (reference sequence). The V gene end was trimmed by 6 bases and the J gene end by 0 bases; junction bases not matched to a gene: 1. The CDR3 spans 15 residues. In nucleotides, the CDR3 is TGTGCCAGTAGGGGGACAGGGGGCTCTGGAAACACCATATATTTT. This translates into CASRGTGGSGNTIYF.

Only one count was recorded for this clone. The genes are TRBV5-4 and TRBJ1-1, with 7 bases that match TRBD1. The CDR3 is 16 residues long. Germline values: CDR1 SGHNT, CDR2 YYREEE (reference sequence). V gave up 0 bases and J gave up 0 bases; unmatched junction bases: 5. The CDR3 DNA follows: TGTGCCAGCAGCTTGGGTGGGGGACAGATGAACACTGAAGCTTTCTTT. This gives the protein CASSLGGGQMNTEAFF.

The count of this clone is one. The CDR3 nucleotides read TGTGCCAGCAGGGAACAGGGAGGACCCTACGAGCAGTACTTC. This translates into CASREQGGPYEQYF. This sequence joins TRBV2 and TRBJ2-7; D might be TRBD1 or TRBD2, each matching 6 bases. CDR3 size: 14 residues. V was shortened by 6 bases and J by 2 bases, with 14 bases between the two germline ends. CDR1 and CDR2 (germline): SNHLY, FYNNEI.

The chain uses TRBV11-3 and TRBJ1-2; 7 positions match TRBD1. The CDR3 spans 14 residues. The V gene end was trimmed by 5 bases and the J gene end by 8 bases; junction bases not matched to a gene: 11. Germline values: CDR1 SGHNT, CDR2 YENEEA. CDR3 residues: CASSATGTVGGYTF. CDR3 nucleotides: TGTGCCAGCAGCGCGACCGGGACAGTGGGGGGCTACACCTTC.